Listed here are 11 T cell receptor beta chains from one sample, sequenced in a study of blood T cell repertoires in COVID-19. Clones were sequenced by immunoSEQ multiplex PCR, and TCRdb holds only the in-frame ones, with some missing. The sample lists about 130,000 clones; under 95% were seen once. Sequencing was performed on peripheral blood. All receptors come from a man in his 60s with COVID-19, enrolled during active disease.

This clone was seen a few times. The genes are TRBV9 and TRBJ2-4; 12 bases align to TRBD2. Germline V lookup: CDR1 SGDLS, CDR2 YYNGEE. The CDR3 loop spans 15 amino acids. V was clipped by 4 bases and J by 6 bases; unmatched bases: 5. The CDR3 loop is CASSPTSGSGNIQYF. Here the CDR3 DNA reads TGTGCCAGCAGCCCGACTAGCGGGAGTGGAAACATTCAGTACTTC. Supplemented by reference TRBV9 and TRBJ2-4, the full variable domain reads DSGVTQTPKHLITATGQRVTLRCSPRSGDLSVYWYQQSLDQGLQFLIQYYNGEERAKGNILERFSAQQFPDLHSELNLSSLELGDSALYFCASSPTSGSGNIQYFGAGTRLSVL.

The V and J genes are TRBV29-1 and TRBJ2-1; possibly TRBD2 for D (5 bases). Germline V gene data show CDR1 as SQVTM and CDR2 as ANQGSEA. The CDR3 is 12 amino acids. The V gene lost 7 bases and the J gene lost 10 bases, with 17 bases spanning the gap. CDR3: CSAPKGSREQFF. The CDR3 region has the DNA TGCAGCGCCCCCAAAGGGAGTCGAGAGCAGTTCTTC.

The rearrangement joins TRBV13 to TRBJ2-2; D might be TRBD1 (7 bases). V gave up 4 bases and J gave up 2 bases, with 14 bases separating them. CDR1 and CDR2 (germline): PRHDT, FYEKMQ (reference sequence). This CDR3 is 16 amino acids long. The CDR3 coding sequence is TGTGCCAGCAGCTCCCCGGGGGACAGAAACACCGGGGAGCTGTTTTTT. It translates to CASSSPGDRNTGELFF.

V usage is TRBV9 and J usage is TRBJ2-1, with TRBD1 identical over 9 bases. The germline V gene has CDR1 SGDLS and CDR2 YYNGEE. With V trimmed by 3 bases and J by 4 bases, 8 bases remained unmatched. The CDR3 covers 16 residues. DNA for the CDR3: TGTGCCAGCAGCGACAAACAGGGGGCGAGTTACAATGAGCAGTTCTTC. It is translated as CASSDKQGASYNEQFF.

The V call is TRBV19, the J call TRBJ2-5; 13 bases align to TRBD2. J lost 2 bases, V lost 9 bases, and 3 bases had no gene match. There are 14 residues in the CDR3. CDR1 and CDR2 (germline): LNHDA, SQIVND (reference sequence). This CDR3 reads CASQGLAGQETQYF. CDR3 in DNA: TGTGCCAGCCAGGGACTAGCGGGGCAAGAGACCCAGTACTTC.

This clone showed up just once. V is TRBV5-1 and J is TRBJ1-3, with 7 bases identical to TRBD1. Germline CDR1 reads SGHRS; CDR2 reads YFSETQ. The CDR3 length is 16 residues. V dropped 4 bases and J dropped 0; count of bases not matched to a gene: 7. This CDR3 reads CASSHAGDSSGNTIYF. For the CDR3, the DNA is TGCGCCAGCAGCCACGCCGGGGACAGCTCTGGAAACACCATATATTTT. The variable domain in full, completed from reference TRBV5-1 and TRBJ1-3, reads KAGVTQTPRYLIKTRGQQVTLSCSPISGHRSVSWYQQTPGQGLQFLFEYFSETQRNKGNFPGRFSGRQFSNSRSEMNVSTLELGDSALYLCASSHAGDSSGNTIYFGEGSWLTVV.

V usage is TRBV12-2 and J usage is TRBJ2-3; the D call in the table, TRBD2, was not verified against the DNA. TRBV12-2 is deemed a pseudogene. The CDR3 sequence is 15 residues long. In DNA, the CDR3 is TGTGCAAGTCGGCTTCGCGGGGCATTCACAGATACGCAGTATTTT. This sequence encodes CASRLRGAFTDTQYF.

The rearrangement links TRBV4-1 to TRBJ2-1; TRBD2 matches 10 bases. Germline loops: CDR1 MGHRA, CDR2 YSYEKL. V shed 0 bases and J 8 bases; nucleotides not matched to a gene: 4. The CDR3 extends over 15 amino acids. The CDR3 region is CASSQESLAGDEQFF. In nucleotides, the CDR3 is TGCGCCAGCAGCCAAGAGTCTCTAGCGGGAGATGAGCAGTTCTTC.

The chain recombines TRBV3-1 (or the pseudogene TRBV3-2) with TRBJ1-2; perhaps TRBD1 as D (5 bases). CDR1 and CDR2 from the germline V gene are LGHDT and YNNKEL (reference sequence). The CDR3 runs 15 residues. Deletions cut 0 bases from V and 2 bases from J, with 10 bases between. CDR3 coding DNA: TGTGCCAGCAGCCAAGATTTCTCAGGGAACTATGGCTACACCTTC. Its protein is CASSQDFSGNYGYTF.

CDR3 coding DNA: TGTGCCAGCAGTTGGGGGGAGGTCTATTCACCCCTCCACTTT. This encodes CASSWGEVYSPLHF. The chain carries TRBV7-9 and TRBJ1-6, with a weak D call TRBD1 (5 bases). V lost 6 bases and J lost 8, with 14 bases in between. This CDR3 contains 14 residues. Germline values: CDR1 SEHNR, CDR2 FQNEAQ (reference sequence).

This CDR3 is CASSLGWREQWDEQFF. The CDR3 DNA follows: TGTGCCAGCAGCTTAGGCTGGCGGGAGCAGTGGGATGAGCAGTTCTTC. The genes are TRBV7-3 and TRBJ2-1, with 7 bases identical to TRBD2. The CDR3 extends over 16 amino acids. Per germline, CDR1 SGHTA and CDR2 FQGTGA. V gave up 2 bases and J gave up 8 bases; unmatched junction bases: 12.